Listed below are T cell receptor beta chains from one sample, sequenced in a study of T cells in localized non-small cell lung cancer. Produced via immunoSEQ multiplex PCR; TCRdb's table is partial and in-frame only. The table records tens of thousands of clones, roughly nine tenths of them present only once. Sequencing used peripheral blood, obtained before any cancer treatment. Every receptor here comes from a male donor at least 60 years old with stage I squamous cell lung carcinoma. Each CDR3 is given with its conserved first and last residue. The D gene is left open where the match is weak. Clone size appears in some rows only: once, few, many, or a class for an expanded clone.

v_call	j_call	clone_size	d_call	cdr3_aa	cdr3_nt
TRBV6-5	TRBJ1-1	-	-	CASSPTNTEAFF	TGTGCCAGCAGTCCGACGAACACTGAAGCTTTCTTT
TRBV25-1	TRBJ1-2	-	-	CASSGGYGYTF	TGTGCCAGCAGTGGAGGGTATGGCTACACCTTC
TRBV7-6	TRBJ2-1	once	TRBD2	CASSFGGGAASEQFF	TGTGCCAGCAGCTTTGGCGGGGGAGCGGCAAGTGAGCAGTTCTTC
TRBV5-1	TRBJ1-5	once	TRBD1	CASSLEGTGGNQPQHF	TGCGCCAGCAGCTTGGAGGGGACAGGGGGCAATCAGCCCCAGCATTTT
TRBV5-4	TRBJ1-2	-	-	CASSTSYRAAWGGYTF	TGTGCCAGCAGCACTAGCTACCGGGCAGCCTGGGGTGGCTACACCTTC
TRBV6-6	TRBJ2-7	-	-	CASRGSGTGAYEQYF	TGTGCCAGCAGGGGGTCCGGGACTGGAGCCTACGAGCAGTACTTC
TRBV19	TRBJ2-5	few	-	CASSGRGNQETQYF	TGTGCCAGTAGTGGCCGCGGCAACCAAGAGACCCAGTACTTC
TRBV18	TRBJ2-7	-	TRBD2	CASSPLAGYDTYEQYF	TGTGCCAGCTCACCTCTAGCGGGATATGATACCTACGAGCAGTACTTC
TRBV2	TRBJ2-5	-	-	CASSWDGPGGQTQYF	TGTGCCAGCAGTTGGGACGGACCCGGGGGACAGACCCAGTACTTC
TRBV7-2	TRBJ1-2	-	-	CASSLWDGSGYTF	TGTGCCAGCAGTCTTTGGGACGGTTCTGGCTACACCTTC
TRBV11-3	TRBJ2-7	-	TRBD1	CASSWGQGYEQYF	TGTGCCAGCAGCTGGGGACAGGGCTACGAGCAGTACTTC
TRBV27	TRBJ2-3	-	-	CASSSTTGTDTQYF	TGTGCCAGCAGTTCAACCACTGGGACAGATACGCAGTATTTT
TRBV14	TRBJ1-1	-	-	CASSHYNTEAFF	TGTGCCAGCAGCCACTATAACACTGAAGCTTTCTTT
TRBV9	TRBJ2-7	-	TRBD2	CASSVEDSGGEGYEQYF	TGTGCCAGCAGCGTAGAGGATAGCGGGGGCGAAGGCTACGAGCAGTACTTC
TRBV9	TRBJ1-5	-	TRBD1	CASSVAGGSQPQHF	TGTGCCAGCAGCGTAGCAGGGGGCAGTCAGCCCCAGCATTTT
TRBV5-8	TRBJ1-5	-	TRBD1	CASSNNFGQDSNQPQHF	TGTGCCAGCAGCAACAACTTCGGACAGGATAGCAATCAGCCCCAGCATTTT
TRBV5-1	TRBJ2-3	-	-	CASHERITDTQYF	TGCGCCAGCCATGAAAGGATCACAGATACGCAGTATTTT
TRBV11-2	TRBJ2-7	-	TRBD2	CASSFLTSGGYEQYF	TGTGCCAGCAGCTTTTTGACTAGCGGGGGATACGAGCAGTACTTC